The rows below give T cell receptor beta chains drawn from one sample of a study of shared T cell receptors in the human thymus. Assay used: immunoSEQ multiplex PCR; TCRdb lists only in-frame clones, some missing. The repertoire consists of about 660,000 clones, with around 87% occurring once and the leading ten covering 0.009% to 0.0095%. These records were also assigned to another study, of human thymus T cells.

The sample taken for sequencing was thymocytes. The receptors shown here come from a boy younger than two with a congenital heart defect. CDR3s include the opening cysteine and the closing phenylalanine or tryptophan. The order of the fields is J gene, clone size, V gene, D gene, CDR3 protein, CDR3 DNA. The D gene is left open where the match is weak. A row's size may be missing; if present it is once, few, many or a size class.

j_call: TRBJ1-2
clone_size: .
v_call: TRBV28
d_call: TRBD1
cdr3_aa: CASSEQGNYGYTF
cdr3_nt: TGTGCCAGCAGTGAACAGGGGAACTATGGCTACACCTTC

j_call: TRBJ2-1
clone_size: .
v_call: TRBV7-9
d_call: .
cdr3_aa: CASSLVTNEQFF
cdr3_nt: TGTGCCAGCAGCTTGGTAACTAATGAGCAGTTCTTC

j_call: TRBJ2-6
clone_size: .
v_call: TRBV7-3
d_call: .
cdr3_aa: CASSSHPGSGANVLTF
cdr3_nt: TGTGCCAGCAGCTCACATCCAGGGTCTGGGGCCAACGTCCTGACTTTC

j_call: TRBJ2-1
clone_size: .
v_call: TRBV2
d_call: .
cdr3_aa: CASSEAVITDEQFF
cdr3_nt: TGTGCCAGCAGTGAAGCGGTGATAACGGATGAGCAGTTCTTC

j_call: TRBJ2-7
clone_size: .
v_call: TRBV28
d_call: TRBD2
cdr3_aa: CASSLSGEAGMGLAGHHF
cdr3_nt: TGTGCCAGCAGTTTATCCGGGGAAGCGGGGATGGGACTAGCGGGGCACCACTTC

j_call: TRBJ1-1
clone_size: .
v_call: TRBV6-1
d_call: .
cdr3_aa: CASTWTKGGTEAFF
cdr3_nt: TGTGCCAGCACCTGGACAAAAGGGGGCACTGAAGCTTTCTTT

j_call: TRBJ1-1
clone_size: .
v_call: TRBV2
d_call: .
cdr3_aa: CASSSGERNTEAFF
cdr3_nt: TGTGCCAGCAGCTCTGGGGAGAGAAACACTGAAGCTTTCTTT

j_call: TRBJ2-6
clone_size: .
v_call: TRBV15
d_call: TRBD1
cdr3_aa: CATSIRDRGNYSSKSSGANVLTF
cdr3_nt: TGTGCCACCAGCATCCGGGACAGGGGCAATTATTCCTCGAAAAGCTCTGGGGCCAACGTCCTGACTTTC

j_call: TRBJ2-1
clone_size: .
v_call: TRBV7-6
d_call: .
cdr3_aa: CASSQRDNEQFF
cdr3_nt: TGTGCCAGCAGCCAGAGGGACAATGAGCAGTTCTTC

j_call: TRBJ1-3
clone_size: few
v_call: TRBV19
d_call: TRBD1
cdr3_aa: CASSRRQGPRPSGNTIYF
cdr3_nt: TGTGCCAGTAGTAGACGACAGGGGCCCCGGCCCTCTGGAAACACCATATATTTT

j_call: TRBJ2-1
clone_size: .
v_call: TRBV5-6
d_call: .
cdr3_aa: CASSLGLPRGNEQLF
cdr3_nt: TGTGCCAGCAGCTTGGGACTACCGCGCGGCAATGAGCAGCTCTTC

j_call: TRBJ2-7
clone_size: .
v_call: TRBV27
d_call: TRBD2
cdr3_aa: CASSSYSVLAGDWEQYF
cdr3_nt: TGTGCCAGCAGTTCTTACTCGGTACTAGCGGGAGATTGGGAGCAGTACTTC

j_call: TRBJ1-4
clone_size: .
v_call: TRBV5-1
d_call: .
cdr3_aa: CASSLAGPHIVRFNEKLFF
cdr3_nt: TGCGCCAGCAGCTTGGCCGGTCCCCATATAGTACGGTTTAATGAAAAACTGTTTTTT

j_call: TRBJ1-2
clone_size: .
v_call: TRBV10-3
d_call: .
cdr3_aa: CAISEGGDGYTF
cdr3_nt: TGTGCCATCAGTGAGGGAGGGGATGGCTACACCTTC

j_call: TRBJ2-2
clone_size: .
v_call: TRBV5-6
d_call: TRBD2
cdr3_aa: CASSWGIAGVTGELFF
cdr3_nt: TGTGCCAGCAGCTGGGGGATAGCGGGGGTTACCGGGGAGCTGTTTTTT

j_call: TRBJ2-5
clone_size: .
v_call: TRBV27
d_call: .
cdr3_aa: CASSTRDSWTQYF
cdr3_nt: TGTGCCAGCAGTACTCGGGACTCTTGGACCCAGTACTTC

j_call: TRBJ1-2
clone_size: .
v_call: TRBV6-1
d_call: TRBD1
cdr3_aa: CASSEEIGGQRDGYTF
cdr3_nt: TGTGCCAGCAGTGAGGAAATAGGGGGACAGAGAGATGGCTACACCTTC

j_call: TRBJ2-1
clone_size: .
v_call: TRBV27
d_call: .
cdr3_aa: CASSFYGVQFF
cdr3_nt: TGTGCCAGCAGTTTTTACGGGGTGCAGTTCTTC

j_call: TRBJ1-1
clone_size: .
v_call: TRBV30
d_call: TRBD1
cdr3_aa: CAWAEDRGNTEAFF
cdr3_nt: TGTGCCTGGGCGGAAGACAGGGGGAACACTGAAGCTTTCTTT

j_call: TRBJ2-7
clone_size: .
v_call: TRBV4-3
d_call: TRBD2
cdr3_aa: CASSQESREDYEQYF
cdr3_nt: TGCGCCAGCAGCCAAGAGAGTCGGGAGGACTACGAGCAGTACTTC

j_call: TRBJ2-3
clone_size: .
v_call: TRBV4-3
d_call: TRBD2
cdr3_aa: CASSQDLRTSSTDTQYF
cdr3_nt: TGCGCCAGCAGCCAAGATCTAAGGACTAGTAGCACAGATACGCAGTATTTT

j_call: TRBJ2-7
clone_size: .
v_call: TRBV5-1
d_call: .
cdr3_aa: CASSLVSGYEQYF
cdr3_nt: TGCGCCAGCAGCTTGGTTTCGGGATACGAGCAGTACTTC

j_call: TRBJ1-5
clone_size: .
v_call: TRBV5-6
d_call: .
cdr3_aa: CASSFTTGGPTSNQPQHF
cdr3_nt: TGTGCCAGCAGCTTCACTACAGGAGGGCCGACTAGCAATCAGCCCCAGCATTTT

j_call: TRBJ1-1
clone_size: .
v_call: TRBV20-1
d_call: .
cdr3_aa: CSARSRSEAFF
cdr3_nt: TGCAGTGCTCGGTCTCGATCGGAAGCTTTCTTT

j_call: TRBJ2-7
clone_size: .
v_call: TRBV6-6
d_call: TRBD1
cdr3_aa: CASSYTGGYEQYF
cdr3_nt: TGTGCCAGCAGTTACACAGGGGGCTACGAGCAGTACTTC

j_call: TRBJ2-2
clone_size: .
v_call: TRBV15
d_call: .
cdr3_aa: CATSRAYGYTGELFF
cdr3_nt: TGTGCCACCAGCAGAGCATACGGGTACACCGGGGAGCTGTTTTTT

j_call: TRBJ2-5
clone_size: .
v_call: TRBV29-1
d_call: .
cdr3_aa: CSVAREYQETQYF
cdr3_nt: TGCAGCGTTGCCAGGGAATACCAAGAGACCCAGTACTTC

j_call: TRBJ1-3
clone_size: .
v_call: TRBV15
d_call: .
cdr3_aa: CATSRDVWSSGNTIYF
cdr3_nt: TGTGCCACCAGCAGAGATGTATGGAGCTCTGGAAACACCATATATTTT

j_call: TRBJ2-1
clone_size: .
v_call: TRBV14
d_call: .
cdr3_aa: CASSQDRQGGELNEQFF
cdr3_nt: TGTGCCAGCAGCCAAGATCGTCAGGGGGGAGAACTCAATGAGCAGTTCTTC

j_call: TRBJ2-1
clone_size: .
v_call: TRBV5-1
d_call: TRBD1
cdr3_aa: CASSRGVWMDRGYNEQFF
cdr3_nt: TGCGCCAGCAGCAGGGGGGTTTGGATGGACAGGGGCTACAATGAGCAGTTCTTC

j_call: TRBJ1-1
clone_size: .
v_call: TRBV4-3
d_call: .
cdr3_aa: CASSQGSQTNTEAFF
cdr3_nt: TGCGCCAGCAGCCAGGGTTCGCAGACTAACACTGAAGCTTTCTTT

j_call: TRBJ2-3
clone_size: .
v_call: TRBV13
d_call: .
cdr3_aa: CASSDGLRGTDTQYF
cdr3_nt: TGTGCCAGCAGCGACGGCCTACGGGGGACAGATACGCAGTATTTT

j_call: TRBJ2-1
clone_size: .
v_call: TRBV12-5
d_call: .
cdr3_aa: CASGGRNEQFF
cdr3_nt: TGTGCTTCCGGTGGTCGCAATGAGCAGTTCTTC

j_call: TRBJ1-4
clone_size: .
v_call: TRBV9
d_call: TRBD1
cdr3_aa: CASSVGDRPEKLFF
cdr3_nt: TGTGCCAGCAGCGTTGGGGACAGACCTGAAAAACTGTTTTTT

j_call: TRBJ2-7
clone_size: once
v_call: TRBV30
d_call: TRBD1
cdr3_aa: CAWSVSPRGTGSYEQYF
cdr3_nt: TGTGCCTGGAGTGTAAGCCCCCGCGGGACAGGGTCCTACGAGCAGTACTTC

j_call: TRBJ1-6
clone_size: .
v_call: TRBV7-9
d_call: .
cdr3_aa: CASSLRSPLHF
cdr3_nt: TGTGCCAGCAGCTTACGTTCACCCCTCCACTTT

j_call: TRBJ2-7
clone_size: .
v_call: TRBV4-3
d_call: .
cdr3_aa: CASSQDSGGQFYEQYF
cdr3_nt: TGCGCCAGCAGCCAAGATTCGGGCGGACAGTTTTACGAGCAGTACTTC